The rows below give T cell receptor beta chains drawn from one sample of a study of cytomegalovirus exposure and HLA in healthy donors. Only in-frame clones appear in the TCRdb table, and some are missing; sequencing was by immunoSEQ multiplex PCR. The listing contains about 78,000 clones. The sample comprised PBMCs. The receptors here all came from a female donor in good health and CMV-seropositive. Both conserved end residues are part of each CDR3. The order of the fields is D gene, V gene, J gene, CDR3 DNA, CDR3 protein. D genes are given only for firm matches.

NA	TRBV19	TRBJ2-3	TGTGCCAGTAGCAACCCTCTGCGCTCCACAGATACGCAGTATTTT	CASSNPLRSTDTQYF
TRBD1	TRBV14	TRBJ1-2	TGTGCCAGCAGCCGGGGACAGTACTATGGCTACACCTTC	CASSRGQYYGYTF
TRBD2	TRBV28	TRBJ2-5	TGTGCCAGCAGTTTAGAGATTCTAGCGGGCCAAGAGACCCAGTACTTC	CASSLEILAGQETQYF
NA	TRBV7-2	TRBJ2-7	TGTGCCAGCAGCTCGACTACCTCAACGAGCTACGAGCAGTACTTC	CASSSTTSTSYEQYF
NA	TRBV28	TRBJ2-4	TGTGCCAGCAGTTTAATCGCCCTACAGGGATTTAGGGAAGACATTCAGTACTTC	CASSLIALQGFREDIQYF
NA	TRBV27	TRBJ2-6	TGTGCCAGCAGTCAAGGAGGCCCCGGGGCCAACGTCCTGACTTTC	CASSQGGPGANVLTF
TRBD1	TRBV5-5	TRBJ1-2	TGTGCCAGCAGCGTAACAGGGGGCACCAACTATGGCTACACCTTC	CASSVTGGTNYGYTF
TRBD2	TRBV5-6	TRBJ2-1	TGTGCCAGCAGCTTGGCCGGGAGGGTAAATGAGCAGTTCTTC	CASSLAGRVNEQFF
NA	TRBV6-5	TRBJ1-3	TGTGCCAGCAGATCAGTAGCAAGCTCTGGAAACACCATATATTTT	CASRSVASSGNTIYF
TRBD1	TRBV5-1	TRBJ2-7	TGCGCCAGCAGCCCCGGACAGGGGATTGCCTACGAGCAGTACTTC	CASSPGQGIAYEQYF
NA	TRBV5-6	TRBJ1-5	TGTGCCAGCAGCTTGGGCGGGGGGCGGGTGTTATCGGAGCATTTT	CASSLGGGRVLSEHF
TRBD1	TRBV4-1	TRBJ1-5	TGCGCCAGCAGCCATGGGACAGGGGTTCAGCCCCAGCATTTT	CASSHGTGVQPQHF
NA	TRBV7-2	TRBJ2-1	TGTGCCAGCAGCTTAGGAACAGGGTACAATGAGCAGTTCTTC	CASSLGTGYNEQFF
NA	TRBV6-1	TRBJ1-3	TGTGCCAGCAGTCGAGGCGGACAGTCTGGAAACACCATATATTTT	CASSRGGQSGNTIYF
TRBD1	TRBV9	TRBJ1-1	TGTGCCAGCAGCCAACAGGACAGGGCTGAGGCAGCTTTCTTT	CASSQQDRAEAAFF
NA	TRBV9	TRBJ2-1	TGTGCCAGCAGCCCACGCCCAGGACAGTACCAGTTCTTC	CASSPRPGQYQFF
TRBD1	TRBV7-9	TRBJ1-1	TGTGCCAGCAGCTTGAGGGACAGGGGGTTAGGGATGAACACTGAAGCTTTCTTT	CASSLRDRGLGMNTEAFF
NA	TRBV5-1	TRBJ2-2	TGCGCCAGCAGCTTGTCGTCCGGGGAGCTGTTTTTT	CASSLSSGELFF
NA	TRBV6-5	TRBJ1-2	TGTGCCAGCAGTATGACAGTCTCCTATGGCTACACCTTC	CASSMTVSYGYTF
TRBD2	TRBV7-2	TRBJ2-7	TGTGCCAGCAACCCTAGCGGGACCTACGAGCAGTACTTC	CASNPSGTYEQYF
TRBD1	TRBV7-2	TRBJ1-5	TGTGCCAGCAGCTTGACAGGGGGCGGCAATCAGCCCCAGCATTTT	CASSLTGGGNQPQHF
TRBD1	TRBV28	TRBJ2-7	TGTGCCAGCAGCTTGAGAGGAATCCGGGACAGGGGGCTCTACGAGCAGTACTTC	CASSLRGIRDRGLYEQYF
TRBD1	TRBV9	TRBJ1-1	TGTGCCAGCAGCGCAAGACAGGGGGCGTCCACTGAAGCTTTCTTT	CASSARQGASTEAFF
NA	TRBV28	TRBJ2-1	TGTGCCAGCAGTTTGCCTCCGGGAAGCTACAATGAGCAGTTCTTC	CASSLPPGSYNEQFF
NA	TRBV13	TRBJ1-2	TGTGCCAGCAGCCGTAAACCTAACAGGGTGGGCTATGACTACACCTTC	CASSRKPNRVGYDYTF
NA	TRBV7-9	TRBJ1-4	TGTGCCAGCAGCCCCCGGGGGGCAGGAGAGGAAAAACTGTTTTTT	CASSPRGAGEEKLFF
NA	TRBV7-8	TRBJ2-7	TGTGCCAGCAGCCTCCCGGGCGGGGTGAGACTAGATGAATACGAGCAGTACTTC	CASSLPGGVRLDEYEQYF
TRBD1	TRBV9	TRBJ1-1	TGTGCCAGCAGCCTACGGACAGGGCGGGATACTGAAGCTTTCTTT	CASSLRTGRDTEAFF
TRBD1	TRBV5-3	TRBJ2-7	TGTGCCAGAAGCAACCGGGACAGGGGGTATCGGGAGCAGTACTTC	CARSNRDRGYREQYF
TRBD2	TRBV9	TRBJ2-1	TGTGCCAGCAGCCCGAGCGGGGGGCCCGCGGCGGAGCAGTTCTTC	CASSPSGGPAAEQFF
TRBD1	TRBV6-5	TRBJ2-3	TGTGCCAGCAGCGGACAGGTCACAGATACGCAGTATTTT	CASSGQVTDTQYF
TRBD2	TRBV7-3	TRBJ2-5	TGTGCCAGCAGCTTAGGCCCCCCTCTAGCGGGAGGGGGCCAAGAGACCCAGTACTTC	CASSLGPPLAGGGQETQYF
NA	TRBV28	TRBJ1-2	TGTGCCAGCAGTTTAAACTTTAACTATGGCTACACCTTC	CASSLNFNYGYTF
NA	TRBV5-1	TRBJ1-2	TGCGCCAGCAGCTTGTTGGGCAGGGTGGATGGCTACACCTTC	CASSLLGRVDGYTF
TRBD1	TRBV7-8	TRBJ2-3	TGTGCCAGCACCCGATTTTCAGCAGGGGGTAGCACAGATACGCAGTATTTT	CASTRFSAGGSTDTQYF
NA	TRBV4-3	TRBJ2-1	TGCGCCAGCAGCCATGGCGGGCGGAATGAGCAGTTCTTC	CASSHGGRNEQFF